Given below is one TCR beta chain in context. Antigen: not known. The data are from a study of CD8+CD57+ T cells in acquired aplastic anemia. About the study: DNA per sorted CD4+ or CD8+ sample ranged roughly 0.18 to 30 ug, averaging around 3.1 ug.

All patients picked for sequencing had shown, by flow cytometry, an expansion of CD8+CD57+ cells. With no exception, the patients had severe acquired aplastic anemia. Overall study findings and caveats: Any difference that existed in CD8+ Simpson's diversity between patients and controls was not significant. There were around 28 CD8+ CDR3 sequences that occurred in both patients and controls.

The CDR3 loop spans 13 amino acids. The V end lost 1 base, the J end lost 4 bases, and 8 bases lay between the germline ends. Germline V gene data show CDR1 as SGHTA and CDR2 as FQGNSA. Profiles of TCR beta VDJ and CDR3 were generated from a genomic DNA template. TCRdb reprocessed the reads with MiXCR, giving one entry per CDR3 protein. The sample shows around 130,000 distinct CDR3 sequences, 50% to 70% of them seen only once. J is TRBJ2-7 and V is TRBV7-2; the D is unclear. The TCR originated in a human donor with aplastic anemia. Source material: sorted CD4+, CD8+, or CD8+CD57+ T cells (not recorded which) from PBMCs. The CDR3 reads CASSLGMEYEQYF. The CDR3 region has the DNA TGTGCCAGCAGCTTAGGAATGGAGTACGAGCAGTACTTC.